This T cell receptor (beta chain) was obtained from a study of blood T cell repertoires in COVID-19. Study-wide background: Acute-phase and convalescent COVID-19 samples originated in the United States, Italy and Spain. PBMCs, B-cell-depleted T cells, or T cells provided the cDNA or gDNA that made up the material.

Per the study methods: Amplification of reference gene primers provided the estimated nucleated cell counts. Produced via immunoSEQ multiplex PCR; TCRdb's table is partial and in-frame only. V, J and clone size derive from that table, while D and trimming were established from the DNA sequence. The table includes roughly 120,000 clones, less than 85% detected once. The germline V gene encodes CDR1 LNHDA and CDR2 SQIVND (reference sequence). This CDR3 contains 14 residues. V was trimmed by 10 bases and J by 0 bases, leaving 12 bases between them. The chain combines TRBV19 with TRBJ1-4; D gene uncertain. The receptor was isolated from a woman aged 55-69 years with acute or convalescent COVID-19. The sequencing input was peripheral blood. The CDR3 here is CATSRGATNEKLFF. CDR3 nucleotide sequence: TGTGCCACATCCCGGGGTGCAACTAATGAAAAACTGTTTTTT.